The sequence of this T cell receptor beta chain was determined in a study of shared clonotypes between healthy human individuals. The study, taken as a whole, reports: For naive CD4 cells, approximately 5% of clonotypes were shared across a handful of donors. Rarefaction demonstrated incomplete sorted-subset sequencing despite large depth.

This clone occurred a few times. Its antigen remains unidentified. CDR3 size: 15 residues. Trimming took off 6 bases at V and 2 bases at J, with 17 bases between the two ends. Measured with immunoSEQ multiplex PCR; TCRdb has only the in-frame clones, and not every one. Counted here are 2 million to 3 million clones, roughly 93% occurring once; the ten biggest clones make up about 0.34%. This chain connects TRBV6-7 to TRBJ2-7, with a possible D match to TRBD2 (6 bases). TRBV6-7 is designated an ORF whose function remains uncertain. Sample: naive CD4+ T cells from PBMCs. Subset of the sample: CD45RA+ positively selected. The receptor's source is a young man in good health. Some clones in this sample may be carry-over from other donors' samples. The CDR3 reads CASSPPGGEPYEQYF. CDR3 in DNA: TGTGCCAGCAGCCCTCCCGGGGGAGAGCCCTACGAGCAGTACTTC.